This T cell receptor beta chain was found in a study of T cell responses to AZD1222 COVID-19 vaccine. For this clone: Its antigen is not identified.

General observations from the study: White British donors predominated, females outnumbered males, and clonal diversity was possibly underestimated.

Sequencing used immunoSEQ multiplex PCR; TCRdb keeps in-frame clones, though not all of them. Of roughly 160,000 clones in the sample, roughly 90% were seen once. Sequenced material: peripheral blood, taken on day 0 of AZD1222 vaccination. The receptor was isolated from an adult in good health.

For the CDR3, the DNA is TGTGCCAGCAGCTTAGGGCAGGACAGGGGGTACAATGAGCAGTTCTTC. Translation: CASSLGQDRGYNEQFF. The rearrangement joins TRBV7-8 to TRBJ2-1, with TRBD1 identical over 10 bases. Germline V gene sequence: CDR1 SGHVS, CDR2 FQNEAQ. With V trimmed by 1 base and J by 4 bases, 4 bases remained unmatched. CDR3 length: 16 residues.